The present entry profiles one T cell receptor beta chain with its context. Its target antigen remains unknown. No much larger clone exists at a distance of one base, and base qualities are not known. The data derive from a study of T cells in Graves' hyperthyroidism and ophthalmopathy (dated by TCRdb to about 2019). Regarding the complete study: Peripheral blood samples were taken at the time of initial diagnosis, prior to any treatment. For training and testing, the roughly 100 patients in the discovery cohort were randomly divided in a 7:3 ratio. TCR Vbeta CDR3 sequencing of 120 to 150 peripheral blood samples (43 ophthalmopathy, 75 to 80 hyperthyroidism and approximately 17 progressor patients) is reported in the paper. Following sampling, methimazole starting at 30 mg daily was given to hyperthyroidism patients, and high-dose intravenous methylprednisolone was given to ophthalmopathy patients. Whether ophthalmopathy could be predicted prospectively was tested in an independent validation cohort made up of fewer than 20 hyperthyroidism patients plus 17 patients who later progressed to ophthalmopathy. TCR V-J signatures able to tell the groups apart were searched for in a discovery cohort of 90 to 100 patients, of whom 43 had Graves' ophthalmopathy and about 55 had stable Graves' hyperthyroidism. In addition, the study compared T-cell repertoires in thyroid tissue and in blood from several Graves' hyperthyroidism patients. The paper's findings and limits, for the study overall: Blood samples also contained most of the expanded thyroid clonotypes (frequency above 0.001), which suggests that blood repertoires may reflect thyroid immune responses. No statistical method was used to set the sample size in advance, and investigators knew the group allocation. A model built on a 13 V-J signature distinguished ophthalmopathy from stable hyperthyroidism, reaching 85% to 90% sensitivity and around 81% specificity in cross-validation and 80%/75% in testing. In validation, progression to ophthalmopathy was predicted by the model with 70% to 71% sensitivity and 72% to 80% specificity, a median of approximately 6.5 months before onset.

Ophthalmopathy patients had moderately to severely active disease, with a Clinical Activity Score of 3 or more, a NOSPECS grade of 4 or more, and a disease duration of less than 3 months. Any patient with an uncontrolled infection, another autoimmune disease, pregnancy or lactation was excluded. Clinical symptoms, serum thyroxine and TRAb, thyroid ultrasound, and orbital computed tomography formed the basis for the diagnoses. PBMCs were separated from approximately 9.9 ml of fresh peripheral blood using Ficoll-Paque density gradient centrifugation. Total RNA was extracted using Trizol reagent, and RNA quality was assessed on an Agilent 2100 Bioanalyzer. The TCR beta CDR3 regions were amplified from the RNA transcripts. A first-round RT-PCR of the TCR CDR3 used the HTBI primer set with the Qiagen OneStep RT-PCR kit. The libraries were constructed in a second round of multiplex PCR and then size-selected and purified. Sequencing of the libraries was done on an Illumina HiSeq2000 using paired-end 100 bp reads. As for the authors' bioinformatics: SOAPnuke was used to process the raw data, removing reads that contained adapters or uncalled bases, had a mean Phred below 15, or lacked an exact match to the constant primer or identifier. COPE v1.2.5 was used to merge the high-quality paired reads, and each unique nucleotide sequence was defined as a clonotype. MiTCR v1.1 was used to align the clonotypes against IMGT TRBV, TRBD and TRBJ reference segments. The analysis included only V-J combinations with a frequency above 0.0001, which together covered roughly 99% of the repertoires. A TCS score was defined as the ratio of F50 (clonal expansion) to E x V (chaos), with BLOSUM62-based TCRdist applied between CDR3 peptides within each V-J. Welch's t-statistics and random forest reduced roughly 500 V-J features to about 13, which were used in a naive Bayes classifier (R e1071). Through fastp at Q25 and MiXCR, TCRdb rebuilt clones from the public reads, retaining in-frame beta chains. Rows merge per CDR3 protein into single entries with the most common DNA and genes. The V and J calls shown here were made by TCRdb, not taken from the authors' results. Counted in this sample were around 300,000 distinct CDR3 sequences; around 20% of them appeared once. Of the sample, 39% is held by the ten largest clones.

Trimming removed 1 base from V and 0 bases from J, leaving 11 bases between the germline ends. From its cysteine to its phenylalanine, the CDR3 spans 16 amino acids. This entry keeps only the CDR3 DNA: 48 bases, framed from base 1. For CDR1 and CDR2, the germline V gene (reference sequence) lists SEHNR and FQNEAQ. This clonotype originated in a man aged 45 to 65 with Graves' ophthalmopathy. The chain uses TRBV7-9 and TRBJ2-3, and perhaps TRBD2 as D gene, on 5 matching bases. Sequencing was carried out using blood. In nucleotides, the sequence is TGTGCCAGCAGCTTAGAGGGTGCGGGTAGCACAGATACGCAGTATTTT. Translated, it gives CASSLEGAGSTDTQYF.